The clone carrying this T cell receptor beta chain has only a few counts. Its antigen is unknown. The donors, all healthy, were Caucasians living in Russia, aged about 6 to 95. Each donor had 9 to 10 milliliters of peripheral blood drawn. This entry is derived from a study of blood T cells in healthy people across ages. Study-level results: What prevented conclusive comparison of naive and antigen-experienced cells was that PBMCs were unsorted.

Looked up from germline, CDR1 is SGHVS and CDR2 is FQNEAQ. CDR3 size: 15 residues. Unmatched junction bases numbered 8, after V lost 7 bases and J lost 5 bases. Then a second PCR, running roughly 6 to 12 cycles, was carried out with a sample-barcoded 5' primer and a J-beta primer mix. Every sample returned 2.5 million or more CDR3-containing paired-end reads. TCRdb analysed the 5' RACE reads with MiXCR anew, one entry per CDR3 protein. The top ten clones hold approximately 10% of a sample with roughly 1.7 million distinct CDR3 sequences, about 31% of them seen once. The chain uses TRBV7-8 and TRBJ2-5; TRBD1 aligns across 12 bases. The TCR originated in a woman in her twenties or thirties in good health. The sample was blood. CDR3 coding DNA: TGTGCCAGCACCCTTGGGACAGGGGGCCAGGAGACCCAGTACTTC. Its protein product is CASTLGTGGQETQYF.